These 30 T cell receptor beta chains originate from one sample sequenced in a study of human T cells and chemical hapten exposure (dated by TCRdb to about 2021). Library preparation used RACE. The reads were generated on a NextSeq 500. TCRdb reprocessing: public reads trimmed at Q25 with fastp, clones called with MiXCR, in-frame beta chains kept. Each entry is one CDR3 protein sequence, shown with its most common DNA and genes. The sample table lists roughly 360,000 distinct CDR3 sequences, around 5% of them with a count of one. Of the sample, 2% to 2.5% falls within the top ten clones. In light of the paper, this sample's time point label describes: patch test 1, 2 weeks after DPC sensitization. The treatment or condition label of this sample denotes: therapeutic diphenylcyclopropenone sensitization with weekly scalp DPC. The sample consisted of whole blood, taken in connection with sensitization to the hapten diphenylcyclopropenone (DPC). The receptors shown here come from a woman in her forties or fifties with alopecia areata. Some clones in this sample may be carry-over from other donors' samples.

The CDR3: CASSLGTGGAGHGYTF. The CDR3 DNA reads as TGTGCCAGCAGCTTGGGGACAGGGGGCGCAGGTCATGGCTACACCTTC. The J gene is TRBJ1-2, the V gene TRBV5-6; TRBD1 matches 11 bases. Germline values: CDR1 SGHDT, CDR2 YYEEEE. Unmatched junction bases numbered 7, after V lost 0 bases and J lost 6 bases. CDR3 length: 16 amino acids.

In this sample, this clonotype turned up many times. The CDR3 coding sequence is TGTGCCAGCAGCTTAGGTCTAGCGGGAGCAACAGATACGCAGTATTTT. It codes for CASSLGLAGATDTQYF. The rearrangement uses TRBV11-3 and TRBJ2-3, with 10 bases lining up with TRBD2. V lost 1 base, J lost 3 bases, and 4 bases stayed unmatched. The CDR3 sequence is 16 residues long. Germline CDR1 is SGHNT and CDR2 is YENEEA.

This clonotype was detected only a few times. The gene calls are TRBV4-1 and TRBJ1-1; D is undetermined. The CDR3 totals 13 residues. Trimming removed 4 bases at V and 8 bases at J, with 14 bases between. Germline CDR1 is MGHRA and CDR2 is YSYEKL. In DNA, the CDR3 is TGCGCCAGCAGCCTTCATCTGGTGGAGGAAGCTTTCTTT. It codes for CASSLHLVEEAFF.

This clonotype was counted ten times or more. CDR3 amino acids: CASSVGPYNEQFF. CDR3 in DNA: TGTGCCAGCAGCGTGGGCCCCTACAATGAGCAGTTCTTC. The chain employs TRBV7-6 and TRBJ2-1, with D uncertain. Trimming took off 5 bases at V and 2 bases at J, with 7 bases between the two ends. Germline assignment: CDR1 SGHVS and CDR2 FNYEAQ. The CDR3 spans 13 residues. Filled out from reference TRBV7-6 and TRBJ2-1, the complete variable domain reads GAGVSQSPRYKVTKRGQDVALRCDPISGHVSLYWYRQALGQGPEFLTYFNYEAQQDKSGLPNDRFSAERPEGSISTLTIQRTEQRDSAMYRCASSVGPYNEQFFGPGTRLTVL.

This clonotype has a single count. A read error is possible here, since a much larger clone lies one base away. This rearrangement joins TRBV20-1 to TRBJ2-5; 7 bases agree with TRBD1. The V and J ends lost 5 bases and 2 bases, in that order; junction bases with no gene match: 11. The germline V gene has CDR1 DFQATT and CDR2 SNEGSKA (reference sequence). The CDR3 is made up of 15 amino acids. The CDR3 DNA sequence: TGCAGTGCTCCTAAGACAGGGCTAATACAAGAGACCCAGTACTTC. This sequence encodes CSAPKTGLIQETQYF.

The sample holds many counts of this clonotype. CDR3 coding DNA: TGTGCCAGCAGTTCCATCCGGACAGACCTCGGAGCTTTCTTT. Translating gives CASSSIRTDLGAFF. The chain uses TRBV6-5 and TRBJ1-1; tentative D call: TRBD1 (6 bases). CDR3 length: 14 amino acids. The V end lost 4 bases, the J end lost 10 bases, and 19 bases lay between the germline ends. In germline, CDR1 is MNHEY, CDR2 SVGAGI.

This rearrangement joins TRBV13 to TRBJ2-3; tentative D call: TRBD2 (6 bases). The V gene lost 2 bases and the J gene lost 5 bases, with 14 bases spanning the gap. The CDR3 has 15 residues. Germline CDR1 is PRHDT and CDR2 is FYEKMQ (reference sequence). For the CDR3, the DNA is TGTGCCAGCAGCTTAACGCAGGGAGGTAAAGATACGCAGTATTTT. Amino acid sequence: CASSLTQGGKDTQYF.

The V call is TRBV20-1, the J call TRBJ1-4, with 7 bases that match TRBD1. The V and J ends lost 6 bases and 4 bases, in that order; junction bases with no gene match: 11. The CDR3 is 15 residues long. Germline assignment: CDR1 DFQATT and CDR2 SNEGSKA (reference sequence). The CDR3 region is CSAKRQGVGNEKLFF. The CDR3 DNA reads as TGCAGTGCAAAGCGGCAGGGGGTGGGTAATGAAAAACTGTTTTTT.

This clonotype was detected many times. V is TRBV7-2 and J is TRBJ2-7, with TRBD2 as a possible D gene (6 bases). Germline lookup yields CDR1 SGHTA and CDR2 FQGNSA. CDR3 size: 16 residues. The ends were cut back, 2 bases at V and 4 bases at J, with 18 bases in the middle. CDR3 protein: CASSLPLLGGKYEQYF. The DNA for the CDR3 is TGTGCCAGCAGCTTACCCCTTCTGGGCGGGAAATACGAGCAGTACTTC.

This clonotype was detected many times. The chain couples TRBV18 to TRBJ1-3; no reliable D call. Trimming removed 2 bases at V and 4 bases at J, with 9 bases between. The length of the CDR3 is 14 residues. The germline V gene has CDR1 KGHSH and CDR2 LQKENI. CDR3 residues: CASSPREDGNTIYF. The CDR3 DNA follows: TGTGCCAGCTCACCAAGGGAGGACGGAAACACCATATATTTT.

This clonotype has just a few counts. V gene TRBV5-4 combines with J gene TRBJ1-1; no firm D call. The CDR3 totals 14 residues. Per the germline V gene, CDR1 is SGHNT and CDR2 is YYREEE (reference sequence). Trimming took off 0 bases at V and 1 base at J, with 7 bases between the two ends. The CDR3 reads CASSLVDSNTEAFF. The CDR3 DNA reads as TGTGCCAGCAGCTTGGTGGATTCGAACACTGAAGCTTTCTTT.

This clonotype occurred a few times. V usage is TRBV20-1 and J usage is TRBJ2-3, with D possibly being TRBD2 (6 bases). CDR1 is DFQATT, CDR2 SNEGSKA, per germline (reference sequence). This CDR3 spans 15 amino acids. V shed 3 bases and J shed 2 bases, with 15 bases lying between them. CDR3 nucleotides: TGCAGTGCTAGGCCCGCTAGCGAGTACACAGATACGCAGTATTTT. Translation: CSARPASEYTDTQYF.

At least ten counts were recorded for this clonotype. The chain combines TRBV29-1 with TRBJ2-7; 9 nucleotides line up with TRBD1. Germline V gene data show CDR1 as SQVTM and CDR2 as ANQGSEA. The V and J ends lost 5 bases and 7 bases, in that order; junction bases with no gene match: 6. CDR3 length: 12 amino acids. The CDR3 is CSVIQGALEQYF. CDR3 nucleotide sequence: TGCAGCGTTATACAGGGGGCGTTGGAGCAGTACTTC.

The chain has TRBV30 and TRBJ2-1; 7 nucleotides agree with TRBD2. This CDR3 has 15 amino acids. V was clipped by 4 bases and J by 5 bases; unmatched bases: 11. Germline V gene data show CDR1 as GTSNPN and CDR2 as SVGIG (reference sequence). CDR3 DNA: TGTGCCTGGAAGCGCCCTAGCGGAGCCCACAATGAGCAGTTCTTC. It yields the protein CAWKRPSGAHNEQFF.

This clonotype was observed a few times. This rearrangement joins TRBV13 to TRBJ1-1; D is ambiguous. V dropped 8 bases and J dropped 5 bases, with 18 bases sitting between them. Germline lookup yields CDR1 PRHDT and CDR2 FYEKMQ (reference sequence). This CDR3 region has 14 residues. CDR3 protein: CASVLRSKGTEAFF. DNA for the CDR3: TGTGCCAGCGTCCTGAGGTCCAAAGGGACTGAAGCTTTCTTT.

This clonotype was observed many times. This CDR3 reads CASSSRAGIGYTF. The CDR3 DNA follows: TGTGCCAGCAGCTCTAGGGCAGGGATCGGCTACACCTTC. The chain links TRBV7-9 to TRBJ1-2; D is perhaps TRBD1 (5 bases). The germline gives CDR1 SEHNR, CDR2 FQNEAQ (reference sequence). V gave up 4 bases and J gave up 8 bases, with 14 bases separating them. This CDR3 is built from 13 residues.

This clonotype was counted many times. The chain has TRBV5-6 and TRBJ1-2; no reliable D call. There are 15 residues in the CDR3. Trimming removed 0 bases from V and 2 bases from J, with 11 bases in between. Per the germline V gene, CDR1 is SGHDT and CDR2 is YYEEEE. CDR3 protein: CASSLANMGNYGYTF. The CDR3 region has the DNA TGTGCCAGCAGCTTGGCCAATATGGGGAACTATGGCTACACCTTC.

This clonotype was seen many times. CDR3: CASRTTANEQFF. CDR3 coding DNA: TGTGCCAGCAGGACTACCGCCAATGAGCAGTTCTTC. The V and J genes are TRBV12-3 or TRBV12-4 and TRBJ2-1; tentatively, D is TRBD2 (5 bases). There are 12 residues in the CDR3. The ends were cut back, 6 bases at V and 6 bases at J, with 9 bases in the middle.

This chain links TRBV4-1 with TRBJ1-2; D call uncertain. This CDR3 comprises 13 residues. CDR1 and CDR2 (germline): MGHRA, YSYEKL. V was cut by 2 bases and J by 7 bases, with 11 bases left in between. The CDR3: CASSQLSTSGYTF. CDR3 DNA sequence: TGCGCCAGCAGCCAACTATCGACGTCTGGCTACACCTTC.

The chain couples TRBV29-1 to TRBJ1-5; D possibly corresponds to TRBD1 (6 bases). V shed 6 bases and J shed 4 bases, with 19 bases lying between them. In germline, CDR1 is SQVTM, CDR2 ANQGSEA. CDR3 size: 15 residues. The CDR3 DNA reads TGCAGCGTCGTTATACAGGGCGGGAATAATCAGCCCCAGCATTTT. Translation gives CSVVIQGGNNQPQHF.

Many counts were recorded for this clonotype. The V and J genes are TRBV4-1 and TRBJ2-1; 8 nucleotides line up with TRBD1. This CDR3 is 16 amino acids long. Unmatched junction bases numbered 7, after V lost 1 base and J lost 5 bases. Germline values: CDR1 MGHRA, CDR2 YSYEKL. Written as DNA, the CDR3 is TGCGCCAGCAGCCAAGCTGGGACAGGAAGGGACAATGAGCAGTTCTTC. Translation gives CASSQAGTGRDNEQFF.

The chain is built from TRBV6-5 and TRBJ1-1; unclear D gene. CDR3 size: 15 residues. Germline loops: CDR1 MNHEY, CDR2 SVGAGI. Deletions cut 0 bases from V and 4 bases from J, with 12 bases between. The CDR3 nucleotides read TGTGCCAGCAGTTACTCTGGCACGGTGGGCACTGAAGCTTTCTTT. Its translation: CASSYSGTVGTEAFF.

This chain joins TRBV7-2 and TRBJ2-3, with 16 bases matching TRBD2. After removal of 5 bases from V and 7 bases from J, the junction contained 6 bases not matched to a gene. The CDR3 is made up of 16 amino acids. The germline V gene has CDR1 SGHTA and CDR2 FQGNSA. The CDR3 sequence: CASSPGLAGGRYTQYF. CDR3 DNA: TGTGCCAGCAGCCCGGGACTAGCGGGGGGGCGGTATACGCAGTATTTT.

This clonotype was observed a handful of times. This rearrangement joins TRBV11-2 to TRBJ1-3, with D maybe TRBD1 (5 bases). This CDR3 contains 14 residues. Looked up from germline, CDR1 is SGHAT and CDR2 is FQNNGV. Trimming removed 5 bases from V and 2 bases from J, with 10 bases in between. CDR3 coding DNA: TGTGCCAGCAGCCGGGGGGGAACTGGAAACACCATATATTTT. Amino acid sequence: CASSRGGTGNTIYF.

In its sample, this clonotype was seen many times. The V and J genes are TRBV29-1 and TRBJ1-6, with TRBD1 as a possible D gene (5 bases). CDR1 SQVTM and CDR2 ANQGSEA come from the germline V gene. Trimming left V 8 bases short and J 7 bases short, with 15 bases between. CDR3 length: 13 residues. CDR3 nucleotides: TGCAGCATTAAAGTAGACAGAAATTCACCCCTCCACTTT. This sequence encodes CSIKVDRNSPLHF.

The genes are TRBV3-1 and TRBJ1-5, with D maybe TRBD1 (5 bases). Germline V lookup: CDR1 LGHDT, CDR2 YNNKEL (reference sequence). This CDR3 has 15 amino acids. Trimming took 6 bases from V and 2 from J, leaving 14 bases between them. The CDR3 DNA follows: TGTGCCAGCAGTATGGACACCGGGGGCAATCAGCCCCAGCATTTT. Translating it yields CASSMDTGGNQPQHF.

This clonotype was recorded at least ten times. The chain links TRBV27 to TRBJ2-3, with 11 positions matching TRBD2. CDR3 length: 14 residues. Losses at the gene ends were 7 bases for V and 4 bases for J; bases not matched to a gene: 4. Germline assignment: CDR1 MNHEY and CDR2 SMNVEV (reference sequence). CDR3 region: CASTSLAGADTQYF. The CDR3 DNA is TGTGCCAGCACTTCACTAGCGGGGGCAGATACGCAGTATTTT.

The chain carries TRBV12-3 or TRBV12-4 and TRBJ1-4; TRBD1 agrees at 9 bases. The CDR3 is made up of 15 amino acids. After removal of 5 bases from V and 8 bases from J, the junction contained 9 bases not matched to a gene. The CDR3, as DNA: TGTGCCAGCAGTCCCCTGGGACAGGGTGACGAAAAACTGTTTTTT. This translates into CASSPLGQGDEKLFF.

This clonotype has only a few counts. The chain uses TRBV5-6 and TRBJ2-6; D perhaps matches TRBD2 (5 bases). The V end lost 4 bases, the J end lost 4 bases, and 12 bases lay between the germline ends. CDR3 length: 15 residues. Germline V gene sequence: CDR1 SGHDT, CDR2 YYEEEE. The CDR3 protein is CASSRGTLGANVLTF. Here the CDR3 DNA reads TGTGCCAGCAGCCGGGGAACGTTGGGGGCCAACGTCCTGACTTTC.

This chain uses TRBV12-3 or TRBV12-4 with TRBJ1-1; D is possibly TRBD1 (5 bases). V shed 1 base and J shed 5 bases, with 8 bases lying between them. This CDR3 spans 13 amino acids. CDR3 protein: CASSLGQTTEAFF. The DNA for the CDR3 is TGTGCCAGCAGTTTAGGACAGACTACTGAAGCTTTCTTT.